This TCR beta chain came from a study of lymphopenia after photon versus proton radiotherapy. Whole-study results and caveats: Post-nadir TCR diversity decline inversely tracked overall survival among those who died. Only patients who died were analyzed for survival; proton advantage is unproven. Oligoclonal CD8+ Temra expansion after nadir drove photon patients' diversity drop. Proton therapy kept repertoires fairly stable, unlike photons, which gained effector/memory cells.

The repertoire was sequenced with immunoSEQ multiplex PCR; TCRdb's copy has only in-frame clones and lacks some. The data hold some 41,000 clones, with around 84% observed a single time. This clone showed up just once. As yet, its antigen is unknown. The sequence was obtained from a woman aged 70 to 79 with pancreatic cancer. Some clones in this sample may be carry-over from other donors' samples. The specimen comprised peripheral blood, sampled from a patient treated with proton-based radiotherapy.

This CDR3 reads CASSAAVPGLQNNEQFF. CDR3 coding DNA: TGTGCCAGCAGTGCCGCAGTCCCAGGACTTCAGAACAATGAGCAGTTCTTC. V usage is TRBV6-1 and J usage is TRBJ2-1; possible D gene TRBD2, 5 bases. CDR3 size: 17 residues. The V end was cut by 4 bases, the J end by 5 bases, with 21 bases between. Germline V gives CDR1 MNHNS, CDR2 SASEGT.